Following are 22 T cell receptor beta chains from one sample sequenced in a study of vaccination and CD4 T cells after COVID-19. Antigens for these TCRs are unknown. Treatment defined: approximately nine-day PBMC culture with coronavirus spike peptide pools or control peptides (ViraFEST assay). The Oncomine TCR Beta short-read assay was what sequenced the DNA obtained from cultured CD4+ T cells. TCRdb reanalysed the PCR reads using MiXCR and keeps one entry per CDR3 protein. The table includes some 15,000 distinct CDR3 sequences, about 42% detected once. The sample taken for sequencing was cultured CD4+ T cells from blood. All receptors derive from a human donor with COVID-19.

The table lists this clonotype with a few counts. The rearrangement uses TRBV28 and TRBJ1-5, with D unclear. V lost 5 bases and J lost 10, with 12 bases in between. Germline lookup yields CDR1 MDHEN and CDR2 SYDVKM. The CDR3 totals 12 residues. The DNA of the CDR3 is TGTGCCAGCAGTCTCCTGATGGTACCCCAGCATTTT. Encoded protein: CASSLLMVPQHF.

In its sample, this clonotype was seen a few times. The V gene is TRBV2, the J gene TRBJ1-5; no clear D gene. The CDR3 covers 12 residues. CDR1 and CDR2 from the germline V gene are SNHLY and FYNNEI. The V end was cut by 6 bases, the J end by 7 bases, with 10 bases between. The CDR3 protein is CASSRGMQPQHF. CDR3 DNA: TGTGCCAGCAGCAGAGGAATGCAGCCCCAGCATTTT.

In nucleotides, the CDR3 is TGCAGTGCTAGATATGCGGCTAGGGGCAATGAGCAGTTCTTC. Translation: CSARYAARGNEQFF. The V gene is TRBV20-1, the J gene TRBJ2-1, with a weak D call TRBD1 (5 bases). Germline V gene lookup returns CDR1 DFQATT and CDR2 SNEGSKA (reference sequence). This CDR3 is built from 14 residues. V was pared by 2 bases and J by 6 bases, with 14 bases between.

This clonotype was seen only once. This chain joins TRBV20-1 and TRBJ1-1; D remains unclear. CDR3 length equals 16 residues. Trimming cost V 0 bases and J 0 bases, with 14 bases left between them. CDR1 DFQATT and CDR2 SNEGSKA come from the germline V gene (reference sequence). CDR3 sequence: CSARDGGRRMNTEAFF. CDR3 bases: TGCAGTGCTAGAGATGGTGGCAGGAGGATGAACACTGAAGCTTTCTTT.

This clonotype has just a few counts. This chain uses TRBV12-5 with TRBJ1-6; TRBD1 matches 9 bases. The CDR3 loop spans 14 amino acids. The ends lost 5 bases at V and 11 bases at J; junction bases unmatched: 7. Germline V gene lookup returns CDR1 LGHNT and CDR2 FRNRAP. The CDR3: CASGAGQGEAPLHF. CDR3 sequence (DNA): TGTGCTAGTGGTGCGGGACAGGGCGAAGCACCCCTCCACTTT. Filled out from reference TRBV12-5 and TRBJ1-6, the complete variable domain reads DARVTQTPRHKVTEMGQEVTMRCQPILGHNTVFWYRQTMMQGLELLAYFRNRAPLDDSGMPKDRFSAEMPDATLATLKIQPSEPRDSAVYFCASGAGQGEAPLHFGNGTRLTVT.

CDR3 residues: CASSIDWTYEQYF. CDR3 in DNA: TGTGCCAGTAGTATAGATTGGACCTACGAGCAGTACTTC. The chain combines TRBV19 with TRBJ2-7; no clear D. The V end lost 0 bases, the J end lost 2 bases, and 5 bases lay between the germline ends. Germline CDR1 is LNHDA and CDR2 is SQIVND (reference sequence). This CDR3 spans 13 amino acids.

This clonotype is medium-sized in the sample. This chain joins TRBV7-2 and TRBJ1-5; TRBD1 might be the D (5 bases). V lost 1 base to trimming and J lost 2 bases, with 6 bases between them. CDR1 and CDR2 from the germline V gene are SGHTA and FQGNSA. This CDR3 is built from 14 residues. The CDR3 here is CASSLVGGNQPQHF. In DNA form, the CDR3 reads TGTGCCAGCAGCTTAGTAGGGGGCAATCAGCCCCAGCATTTT.

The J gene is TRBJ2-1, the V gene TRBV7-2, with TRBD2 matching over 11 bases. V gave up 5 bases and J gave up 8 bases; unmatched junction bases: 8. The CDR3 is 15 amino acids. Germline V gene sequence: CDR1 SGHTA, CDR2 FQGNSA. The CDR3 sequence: CASSLRTSGSYEQFF. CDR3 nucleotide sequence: TGTGCCAGCAGCCTCCGGACTAGCGGGTCCTATGAGCAGTTCTTC.

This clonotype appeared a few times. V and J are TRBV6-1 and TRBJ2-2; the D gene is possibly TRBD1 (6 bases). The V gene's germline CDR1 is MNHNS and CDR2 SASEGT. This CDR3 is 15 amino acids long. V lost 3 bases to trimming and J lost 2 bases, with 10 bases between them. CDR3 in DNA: TGTGCCAGCAGTGACGAGGGACAAAACACCGGGGAGCTGTTTTTT. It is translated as CASSDEGQNTGELFF.

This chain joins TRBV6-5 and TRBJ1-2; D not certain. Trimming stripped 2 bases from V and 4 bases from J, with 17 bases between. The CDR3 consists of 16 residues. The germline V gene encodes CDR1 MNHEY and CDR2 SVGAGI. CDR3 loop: CASSYGSSALGYGYTF. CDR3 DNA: TGTGCCAGCAGTTACGGGTCGTCCGCCCTAGGCTATGGCTACACCTTC.

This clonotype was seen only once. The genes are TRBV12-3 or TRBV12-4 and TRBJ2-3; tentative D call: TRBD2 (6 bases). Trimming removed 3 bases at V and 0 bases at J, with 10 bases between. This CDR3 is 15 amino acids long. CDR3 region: CASSLRGASTDTQYF. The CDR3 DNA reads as TGTGCCAGCAGTTTGCGCGGGGCGAGCACAGATACGCAGTATTTT.

Here the CDR3 DNA reads TGTGCCACCCGACAGGGATGGGGAACAGATACGCAGTATTTT. It translates to CATRQGWGTDTQYF. The chain combines TRBV2 with TRBJ2-3, with 7 bases that match TRBD1. V lost 10 bases and J lost 3; bases outside the gene matches: 10. The CDR3 spans 14 residues. In germline, CDR1 is SNHLY, CDR2 FYNNEI.

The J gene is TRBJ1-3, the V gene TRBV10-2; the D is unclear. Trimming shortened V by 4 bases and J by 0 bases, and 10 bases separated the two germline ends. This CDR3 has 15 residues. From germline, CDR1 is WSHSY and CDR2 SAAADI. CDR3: CASSALPYSGNTIYF. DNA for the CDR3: TGCGCCAGCAGTGCGCTCCCGTACTCTGGAAACACCATATATTTT.

The CDR3: CASSRMWDLSSYEQYF. In DNA, the CDR3 is TGCGCCAGCAGCCGGATGTGGGATCTTAGCTCCTACGAGCAGTACTTC. The chain recombines TRBV5-1 with TRBJ2-7; D remains unclear. This CDR3 is 16 amino acids long. V lost 4 bases, J lost 0 bases, and 17 bases lay in between. Germline assignment: CDR1 SGHRS and CDR2 YFSETQ.

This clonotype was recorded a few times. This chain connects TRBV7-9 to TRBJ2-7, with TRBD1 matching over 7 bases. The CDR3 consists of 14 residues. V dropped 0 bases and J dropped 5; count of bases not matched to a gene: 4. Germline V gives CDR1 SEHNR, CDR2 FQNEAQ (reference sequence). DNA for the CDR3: TGTGCCAGCAGCTTAGCGTCCCAGGGGGACGAGCAGTACTTC. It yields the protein CASSLASQGDEQYF.

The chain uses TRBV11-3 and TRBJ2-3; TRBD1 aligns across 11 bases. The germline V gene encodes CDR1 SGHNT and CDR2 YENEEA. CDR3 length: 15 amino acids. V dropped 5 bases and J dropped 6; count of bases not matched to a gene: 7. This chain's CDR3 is CASSRAGTGGDTQYF. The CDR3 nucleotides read TGTGCCAGCAGCAGGGCCGGGACAGGGGGTGATACGCAGTATTTT.

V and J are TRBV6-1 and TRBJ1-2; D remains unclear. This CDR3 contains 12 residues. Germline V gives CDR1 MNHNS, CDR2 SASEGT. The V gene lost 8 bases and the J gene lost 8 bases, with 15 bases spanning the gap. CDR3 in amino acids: CASDFFPSGYTF. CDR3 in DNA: TGTGCCAGCGACTTCTTCCCGAGCGGCTACACCTTC.

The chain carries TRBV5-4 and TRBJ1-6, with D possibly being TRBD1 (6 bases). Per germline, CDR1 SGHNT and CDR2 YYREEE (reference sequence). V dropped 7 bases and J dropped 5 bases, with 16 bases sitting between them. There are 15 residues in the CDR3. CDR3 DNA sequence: TGTGCCAGCGGCCGGGGGCTAGGGGATAATTCACCCCTCCACTTT. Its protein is CASGRGLGDNSPLHF. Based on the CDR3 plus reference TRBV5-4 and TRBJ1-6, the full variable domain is ETGVTQSPTHLIKTRGQQVTLRCSSQSGHNTVSWYQQALGQGPQFIFQYYREEENGRGNFPPRFSGLQFPNYSSELNVNALELDDSALYLCASGRGLGDNSPLHFGNGTRLTVT.

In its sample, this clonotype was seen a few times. Written as DNA, the CDR3 is TGTGCCAGCAGACCGACCGTCGGGGGAGGCTATCAGCCCCAGCATTTT. It yields the protein CASRPTVGGGYQPQHF. The chain is built from TRBV6-2 or TRBV6-3 and TRBJ1-5; D might be TRBD1 (5 bases). This CDR3 has 16 residues. CDR1 and CDR2 (germline): MNHEY, SVGEGT. Trimming left V 6 bases short and J 5 bases short, with 20 bases between.

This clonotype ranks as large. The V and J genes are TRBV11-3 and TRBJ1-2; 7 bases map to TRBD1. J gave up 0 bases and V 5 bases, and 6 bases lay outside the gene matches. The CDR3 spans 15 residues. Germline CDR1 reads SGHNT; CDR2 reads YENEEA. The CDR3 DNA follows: TGTGCCAGCAGCCCCAACAGGGGAGCTAACTATGGCTACACCTTC. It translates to CASSPNRGANYGYTF. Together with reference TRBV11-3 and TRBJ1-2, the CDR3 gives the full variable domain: EAGVVQSPRYKIIEKKQPVAFWCNPISGHNTLYWYLQNLGQGPELLIRYENEEAVDDSQLPKDRFSAERLKGVDSTLKIQPAELGDSAVYLCASSPNRGANYGYTFGSGTRLTVV.

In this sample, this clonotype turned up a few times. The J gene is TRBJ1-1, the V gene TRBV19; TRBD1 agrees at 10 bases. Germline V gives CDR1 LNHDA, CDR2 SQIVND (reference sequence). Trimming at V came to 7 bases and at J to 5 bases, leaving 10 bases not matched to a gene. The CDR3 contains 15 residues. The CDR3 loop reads CASTTGGDRRTEAFF. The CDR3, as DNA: TGTGCCAGTACGACAGGGGGCGACCGGAGGACTGAAGCTTTCTTT.

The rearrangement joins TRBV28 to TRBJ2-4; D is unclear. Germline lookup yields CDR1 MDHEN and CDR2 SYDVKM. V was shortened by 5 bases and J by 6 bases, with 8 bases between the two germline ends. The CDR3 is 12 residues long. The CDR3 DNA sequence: TGTGCCAGCAGTCTGGTCAGAAACATTCAGTACTTC. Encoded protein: CASSLVRNIQYF.